A selection of T cell receptor beta chains follows, all from one sample in a study of CD8+CD57+ T cells in acquired aplastic anemia. From the reads, TCRdb called clonotypes with MiXCR, one entry per CDR3 protein. The sample holds hundreds of thousands of distinct CDR3 sequences, 60% to 80% seen once. The specimen was sorted CD4+, CD8+, or CD8+CD57+ T cells (not recorded which) from PBMCs. The receptors come from a human donor in good health, serving as a control. Both conserved end residues are part of each CDR3. Fields, in order: J gene, D gene, V gene, clone size, CDR3 length, CDR3 protein, CDR3 DNA. The D gene is left open where the match is weak. Expanded clones get a size class; other rows say once, few or many, or leave the size out.

TRBJ1-2 TRBD1 TRBV6-6 once 13 CASSQTGRDDYTF TGTGCCAGCAGTCAGACAGGGAGGGATGACTACACCTTC
TRBJ1-5 TRBD1 TRBV5-1 - 15 CASSLGTGGNQPQHF TGCGCCAGCAGCTTGGGGACAGGGGGCAATCAGCCCCAGCATTTT
TRBJ2-7 - TRBV10-2 - 16 CASSQGGGAGPYEQYF TGCGCCAGCAGCCAAGGGGGGGGGGCAGGTCCTTACGAGCAGTACTTC
TRBJ2-3 - TRBV5-5 - 14 CASRPRLAGAAQYF TGTGCCAGCAGGCCGCGACTGGCGGGGGCAGCGCAGTATTTT
TRBJ2-5 TRBD1 TRBV29-1 - 16 CSVEGEGQRYQETQYF TGCAGCGTTGAAGGCGAGGGACAGAGGTACCAAGAGACCCAGTACTTC
TRBJ1-6 - TRBV7-9 - 15 CASSANWKPPDTLHF TGTGCCAGCAGCGCAAACTGGAAGCCCCCAGATACGCTCCACTTT
TRBJ2-5 TRBD1 TRBV20-1 many 15 CSVLGRKGAQETQYF TGCAGTGTTCTTGGGCGAAAGGGGGCCCAAGAGACCCAGTACTTC
TRBJ2-5 TRBD1 TRBV10-3 - 15 CAISPGGAESETQYF TGTGCCATCAGCCCAGGGGGCGCGGAGTCGGAGACCCAGTACTTC
TRBJ2-5 - TRBV2 - 12 CASRVGTEAQYF TGTGCCAGCAGGGTCGGTACCGAGGCCCAGTACTTC
TRBJ1-6 - TRBV4-1 many 15 CASSRLDNSGSPLHF TGCGCCAGCAGCCGGCTTGACAACTCCGGTTCACCCCTCCACTTT
TRBJ2-2 - TRBV7-2 once 15 CASSEQGNVAEQYFF TGTGCCAGCAGCGAGCAGGGGAATGTCGCCGAGCAGTACTTTTTT
TRBJ1-4 TRBD1 TRBV29-1 - 14 CSVEAGTVHEKQFF TGCAGCGTTGAAGCCGGGACAGTACATGAAAAACAGTTTTTT
TRBJ1-4 - TRBV7-9 - 15 CASSFALREEQFLFF TGTGCCAGCAGCTTTGCCTTGAGGGAGGAGCAGTTCTTGTTTTTT
TRBJ2-6 - TRBV16 few 15 CASSPSPSGANVLTF TGTGCCAGCAGCCCCTCACCCTCTGGGGCCAACGTCCTGACTTTC
TRBJ2-3 TRBD2 TRBV5-8 - 19 CASSLEAASGGFGTDTQYF TGCGCCAGCAGCTTGGAGGCTGCTAGCGGGGGTTTCGGCACAGATACGCAGTATTTT
TRBJ2-5 TRBD1 TRBV7-9 - 15 CASSFGQGQKLTQYF TGTGCCAGCAGCTTTGGACAGGGCCAGAAGCTTACCCAGTACTTC
TRBJ1-4 - TRBV7-9 - 17 CASSEQGVNKTHQKLFF TGTGCCAGCAGTGAACAGGGCGTCAATAAAACTCATCAAAAACTGTTTTTT
TRBJ2-7 - TRBV12-3/TRBV12-4 - 13 CASRGAGNYEQYF TGTGCCAGCAGGGGTGCAGGAAACTACGAGCAGTACTTC
TRBJ1-4 - TRBV5-4 many 13 CASAVRGTEKLFF TGTGCCAGCGCGGTTAGGGGAACTGAAAAACTGTTTTTT
TRBJ2-1 - TRBV11-2 - 15 CASSETGATYNEQFF TGTGCCAGCAGCGAAACTGGGGCGACTTACAATGAGCAGTTCTTC
TRBJ1-1 TRBD1 TRBV20-1 - 14 CSARDRGELNEAFF TGCAGTGCTAGAGACAGGGGGGAACTCAATGAAGCTTTCTTT
TRBJ1-1 - TRBV9 - 15 CANSGPYRVNTEAFF TGTGCCAACAGCGGACCCTACAGGGTGAACACTGAAGCTTTCTTT
TRBJ2-7 TRBD1 TRBV5-1 - 13 CASSVDRGYEQYF TGCGCCAGCAGCGTGGACAGGGGTTACGAGCAGTACTTC
TRBJ2-1 - TRBV20-1 - 11 CSVRLVREQFF TGCAGCGTTCGATTAGTCAGGGAGCAGTTCTTC
TRBJ1-2 - TRBV7-6 - 14 CASSSPASGGAGTF TGTGCCAGCAGCTCGCCGGCTAGCGGGGGGGCCGGGACCTTC
TRBJ2-3 TRBD1 TRBV24-1 - 14 CATSDDRDQDTQYF TGTGCCACCAGTGATGACAGGGATCAAGATACGCAGTATTTT
TRBJ1-4 - TRBV7-9 - 16 CASSPLRAGDNEKLFF TGTGCCAGCAGCCCCTTGAGGGCTGGAGATAATGAAAAACTGTTTTTT
TRBJ2-6 TRBD2 TRBV7-6 - 21 CASSLEGGLAGFYSGANVLTF TGTGCCAGCAGCTTAGAAGGTGGACTAGCGGGGTTCTACTCTGGGGCCAACGTCCTGACTTTC
TRBJ2-5 TRBD1 TRBV7-2 - 12 CASSLRQGGQYF TGTGCCAGCAGCCTCCGACAGGGGGGCCAGTACTTC
TRBJ1-3 - TRBV3-1 many 14 CASSQTPAGNTIYF TGTGCCAGCAGCCAAACCCCGGCTGGAAACACCATATATTTT
TRBJ1-4 - TRBV7-9 - 15 CASTASTGRGEKLFF TGTGCCAGCACCGCATCCACAGGACGTGGGGAAAAACTGTTTTTT
TRBJ2-5 - TRBV6-6 many 13 CASSYERRETQYF TGTGCCAGCAGTTACGAGCGGCGAGAGACCCAGTACTTC
TRBJ2-1 TRBD1 TRBV20-1 - 14 CSARRDRASYEQFF TGCAGTGCCCGCCGAGACAGGGCCTCCTATGAGCAGTTCTTC
TRBJ1-1 - TRBV7-9 - 13 CASWRDVGTEAFF TGTGCCAGCTGGCGAGACGTGGGCACTGAAGCTTTCTTT
TRBJ1-2 - TRBV20-1 - 12 CSARDPRDNDTF TGCAGTGCTAGAGATCCCAGGGATAATGACACCTTC
TRBJ1-5 TRBD1 TRBV30 - 13 CAWRGAGGQPQHF TGTGCCTGGAGAGGGGCAGGGGGTCAGCCCCAGCATTTT
TRBJ2-7 - TRBV5-1 many 14 CASSSRVDSYEQYF TGCGCCAGCAGCTCGAGGGTCGACTCCTACGAGCAGTACTTC
TRBJ2-7 TRBD1 TRBV7-9 - 17 CASSTTGQGRAYGEQYF TGTGCCAGCAGCACAACCGGACAGGGGAGGGCCTATGGCGAGCAGTACTTC
TRBJ2-2 TRBD1 TRBV28 - 17 CASRRGQGARNTGELFF TGTGCCAGCAGGCGGGGACAGGGGGCTCGGAACACCGGGGAGCTGTTTTTT
TRBJ2-5 TRBD2 TRBV19 - 15 CASRVAGGHQETQYF TGTGCCAGTCGGGTAGCGGGGGGGCATCAAGAGACCCAGTACTTC
TRBJ2-7 - TRBV7-2 - 11 CASSQGWEEYF TGCGCCAGCAGCCAAGGCTGGGAAGAGTACTTC
TRBJ2-7 - TRBV12-3/TRBV12-4 - 11 CASSLQDEQYF TGTGCCAGCAGCCTCCAGGACGAGCAGTACTTC
TRBJ2-3 TRBD1 TRBV20-1 - 13 CSASAGTAGTQYF TGCAGTGCTAGCGCCGGGACAGCAGGTACGCAGTATTTT
TRBJ1-5 - TRBV7-3 - 13 CASSAQEDPQYYW TGTGCCAGCAGCGCACAGGAAGATCCGCAGTACTATTGG
TRBJ2-6 TRBD1 TRBV5-5 many 16 CASSLTGASGANVLTF TGTGCCAGCAGCCTAACAGGGGCTTCTGGGGCCAACGTCCTGACTTTC
TRBJ2-1 TRBD2 TRBV7-6 - 18 CASSLGTTSGGADNEQFF TGTGCTAGCAGCTTAGGCACGACTAGCGGGGGGGCTGACAATGAGCAGTTCTTC
TRBJ1-2 TRBD1 TRBV5-1 - 14 CASNEGDRGYGYTF TGCGCCAGCAACGAGGGGGACAGGGGCTATGGCTACACCTTC
TRBJ2-3 TRBD1 TRBV7-1 - 18 CASSSAGTDFLYTDTQYF TGTGCCAGCAGCTCCGCCGGGACAGATTTTCTATACACAGATACGCAGTATTTT
TRBJ1-6 - TRBV7-2 - 14 CASSPSGGATRLHF TGTGCCAGCAGCCCTAGTGGGGGGGCGACACGCCTCCACTTT